The 25 T cell receptor beta chains given below trace back to one sample, sequenced in a study of CD8 T cells in Susac syndrome. An input of about 0.5 to 1 ug of RNA was subjected to reverse transcription using random hexamers. TCRdb analysed the immunoSEQ multiplex PCR reads with MiXCR anew, one entry per CDR3 protein. The sample carries roughly 400,000 distinct CDR3 sequences, more than 80% recorded once. The sample consisted of CD8+ T cells from PBMCs. The receptors shown here come from a human donor with multiple sclerosis.

The chain employs TRBV12-3 or TRBV12-4 and TRBJ1-1; 7 positions match TRBD1. The CDR3 runs to 15 residues. J lost 3 bases, V lost 5 bases, and 9 bases had no gene match. The CDR3, as DNA: TGTGCCAGCAGTGATCCAGGGGGTTGGGACACTGAAGCTTTCTTT. Protein: CASSDPGGWDTEAFF.

This clonotype was detected once. The J gene is TRBJ2-3, the V gene TRBV19; D may be TRBD1 or TRBD2 (5 bases each). Deletions cut 3 bases from V and 0 bases from J, with 13 bases between. Germline CDR1 LNHDA, CDR2 SQIVND (reference sequence). The CDR3 runs 16 residues. The CDR3 here is CASSMWGRPSTDTQYF. Here the CDR3 DNA reads TGTGCCAGTAGTATGTGGGGGAGACCCAGCACAGATACGCAGTATTTT.

This chain connects TRBV19 to TRBJ1-5; maybe TRBD1 (5 bases). CDR1 LNHDA and CDR2 SQIVND come from the germline V gene (reference sequence). V was shortened by 5 bases and J by 5 bases, with 10 bases between the two germline ends. The length of the CDR3 is 13 residues. The CDR3 coding sequence is TGTGCCAGTAGTCACCCAGGGTATCAGCCCCAGCATTTT. This codes for CASSHPGYQPQHF.

The chain uses TRBV11-2 and TRBJ1-2; 9 bases align to TRBD1. The CDR3 has 15 amino acids. Germline lookup yields CDR1 SGHAT and CDR2 FQNNGV. V lost 6 bases, J lost 8 bases, and 13 bases stayed unmatched. CDR3: CASSSNWDRVEGYTF. CDR3 DNA sequence: TGTGCCAGCAGTTCCAACTGGGACAGGGTTGAAGGCTACACCTTC.

This clonotype was seen a single time. The chain uses TRBV10-2 and TRBJ1-1; D ambiguous. V lost 4 bases, J lost 0 bases, and 9 bases lay in between. The CDR3 covers 14 residues. CDR1 and CDR2 (germline): WSHSY, SAAADI. The CDR3 loop is CASSGRIMNTEAFF. CDR3 in DNA: TGCGCCAGCAGTGGAAGGATCATGAACACTGAAGCTTTCTTT.

This rearrangement joins TRBV7-7 to TRBJ2-1; the D gene is possibly TRBD1 (7 bases). Germline lookup yields CDR1 SSHAT and CDR2 FNYEAQ (reference sequence). This CDR3 is 15 amino acids long. Here the CDR3 reads CASGSGTDFPNEQFF. CDR3 sequence (DNA): TGTGCTAGCGGTTCCGGGACAGATTTCCCCAATGAGCAGTTCTTC.

The J gene is TRBJ2-5, the V gene TRBV29-1; D not certain. V gave up 0 bases and J gave up 1 base, with 6 bases separating them. Germline V gives CDR1 SQVTM, CDR2 ANQGSEA. The CDR3 loop spans 13 amino acids. DNA of the CDR3: TGCAGCGTTGAAGACGGCCTCCAAGAGACCCAGTACTTC. As protein: CSVEDGLQETQYF.

This clonotype has just a few counts. The rearrangement joins TRBV11-2 to TRBJ2-5; maybe TRBD1 (5 bases). CDR1 and CDR2 from the germline V gene are SGHAT and FQNNGV. The CDR3 consists of 13 residues. Between the trimmed V and J ends, which lost 2 bases and 5 bases, there was a span of 9 bases. CDR3 residues: CASSLLGAETQYF. The CDR3 nucleotides read TGTGCCAGCAGCTTATTAGGGGCTGAGACCCAGTACTTC.

The chain couples TRBV28 to TRBJ2-4; D is perhaps TRBD1 or TRBD2 (6 bases each). From germline, CDR1 is MDHEN and CDR2 SYDVKM. Trimming pared 3 bases from V and 5 bases from J, leaving 14 bases between. The CDR3 runs 15 residues. Here the CDR3 DNA reads TGTGCCAGCAGTTTTGGCGGGACATTTGAAAACATTCAGTACTTC. Amino acid sequence: CASSFGGTFENIQYF.

The chain couples TRBV7-8 to TRBJ1-1; D gene uncertain. Germline CDR1 is SGHVS and CDR2 is FQNEAQ. The V end was cut by 5 bases, the J end by 4 bases, with 14 bases between. This CDR3 spans 14 amino acids. The DNA for the CDR3 is TGTGCCAGCAGCGTTTGTAGGGTTTGCACTGAAGCTTTCTTT. It specifies CASSVCRVCTEAFF.

The V call is TRBV27, the J call TRBJ2-1, with a weak D call TRBD1 (6 bases). The CDR3 covers 16 residues. In germline, CDR1 is MNHEY, CDR2 SMNVEV (reference sequence). Trimming left V 6 bases short and J 0 bases short, with 15 bases between. The CDR3 DNA reads TGTGCCAGCAGCCCTATTGGACAGAGCTCCTACAATGAGCAGTTCTTC. Translation gives CASSPIGQSSYNEQFF.

The V and J genes are TRBV11-2 and TRBJ1-2, with 10 positions matching TRBD1. Germline lookup yields CDR1 SGHAT and CDR2 FQNNGV. V lost 5 bases to trimming and J lost 1 base; unmatched junction nucleotides: 4. The CDR3 runs to 15 residues. CDR3 nucleotides: TGTGCCAGCAGCCCGACAGGGGGCGATAACTATGGCTACACCTTC. As protein: CASSPTGGDNYGYTF.

The CDR3 reads CASSSSDLGPGELFF. The CDR3, as DNA: TGTGCCAGCAGCTCCTCCGACCTCGGACCCGGGGAGCTGTTTTTT. The chain recombines TRBV27 with TRBJ2-2, with D uncertain. V lost 6 bases and J lost 6, with 17 bases in between. The CDR3 extends over 15 amino acids. CDR1 and CDR2 (germline): MNHEY, SMNVEV (reference sequence).

Note on this clonotype: At one boundary the junction diverges from the germline segment, which might be a read error. The chain has TRBV7-7 and TRBJ2-3; no reliable D call. Germline V gene lookup returns CDR1 SSHAT and CDR2 FNYEAQ (reference sequence). The CDR3 is 15 residues long. This CDR3 reads CASSPGRVSTDTQYF. CDR3 nucleotides: TGTGCTAGCAGCCCCGGACGAGTCAGCACAGATACGCAGTATTTT. Full variable domain (outside the CDR3, taken from reference TRBV7-7 and TRBJ2-3): GAGVSQSPRYKVTKRGQDVTLRCDPISSHATLYWYQQALGQGPEFLTYFNYEAQPDKSGLPSDRFSAERPEGSISTLTIQRTEQRDSAMYRCASSPGRVSTDTQYFGPGTRLTVL.

This rearrangement joins TRBV7-9 to TRBJ2-7, with 7 bases fitting TRBD1. The CDR3 extends over 15 amino acids. CDR1 and CDR2 from the germline V gene are SEHNR and FQNEAQ (reference sequence). The V and J ends lost 3 bases and 3 bases, in that order; junction bases with no gene match: 8. As DNA, the CDR3 is TGTGCCAGCAGCTTTCCCGGTCAGGGGGTCTACGAGCAGTACTTC. As protein: CASSFPGQGVYEQYF.

This rearrangement joins TRBV29-1 to TRBJ2-5; TRBD2 matches 12 bases. From germline, CDR1 is SQVTM and CDR2 ANQGSEA. J gave up 3 bases and V 0 bases, and 8 bases lay outside the gene matches. This CDR3 is built from 17 residues. The CDR3 reads CSVEDPQRLAGEETQYF. DNA of the CDR3: TGCAGCGTTGAAGATCCCCAGAGACTAGCGGGGGAAGAGACCCAGTACTTC.

The chain recombines TRBV21-1 with TRBJ2-1. TRBV21-1 is assigned pseudogene status. This CDR3 has 16 amino acids. This chain's CDR3 is CASSKALASSYNEQFF. As DNA, the CDR3 is TGTGCCAGCAGCAAAGCACTAGCGTCCTCCTACAATGAGCAGTTCTTC.

The gene calls are TRBV5-6 and TRBJ1-6; D is ambiguous. CDR1 is SGHDT and CDR2 is YYEEEE in the germline V gene. This CDR3 has 14 residues. The V end lost 4 bases, the J end lost 7 bases, and 12 bases lay between the germline ends. Here the CDR3 reads CASSVWGGNSPLHF. The CDR3 DNA is TGTGCCAGCAGCGTATGGGGTGGAAATTCACCCCTCCACTTT.

This clonotype has just a few counts. This chain uses TRBV27 with TRBJ2-7; D remains unclear. The V gene lost 3 bases and the J gene lost 1 base, with 7 bases spanning the gap. The CDR3 length is 13 residues. Germline V gives CDR1 MNHEY, CDR2 SMNVEV (reference sequence). The CDR3 nucleotides read TGTGCCAGCAGTTTGTCTGATTCCTACGAGCAGTACTTC. Translation gives CASSLSDSYEQYF.

The chain carries TRBV30 and TRBJ1-1; D gene unclear. The CDR3 consists of 13 residues. V dropped 2 bases and J dropped 4 bases, with 11 bases sitting between them. Germline CDR1 is GTSNPN and CDR2 is SVGIG (reference sequence). The CDR3 reads CAWSLSDGTEAFF. The CDR3 nucleotides read TGTGCCTGGAGTCTGAGCGACGGCACTGAAGCTTTCTTT.

The chain combines TRBV15 with TRBJ1-1; no clear D gene. Trimming cost V 0 bases and J 4 bases, with 12 bases left between them. CDR1 LNHNV and CDR2 YYDKDF come from the germline V gene (reference sequence). The CDR3 contains 15 residues. CDR3 sequence reads: CATSRDRSLGTEAFF. The DNA for the CDR3 is TGTGCCACCAGCAGAGATCGGTCCCTAGGCACTGAAGCTTTCTTT.

This chain links TRBV12-3 or TRBV12-4 with TRBJ1-2; D unclear. The V gene lost 5 bases and the J gene lost 3 bases, with 13 bases spanning the gap. The CDR3 runs 14 residues. Here the CDR3 DNA reads TGTGCCAGCAGTCCTCCCGCAGGAGACTATGGCTACACCTTC. This codes for CASSPPAGDYGYTF.

The J gene is TRBJ2-7, the V gene TRBV5-4; 8 bases are a match to TRBD1. V gave up 5 bases and J gave up 5 bases; unmatched junction bases: 3. The CDR3 totals 12 residues. Germline V gene sequence: CDR1 SGHNT, CDR2 YYREEE (reference sequence). The CDR3, as DNA: TGTGCCAGCAGTCCAGGGGGCGACGAGCAGTACTTC. Its protein product is CASSPGGDEQYF. The complete variable domain, with remaining parts taken from reference TRBV5-4 and TRBJ2-7, reads ETGVTQSPTHLIKTRGQQVTLRCSSQSGHNTVSWYQQALGQGPQFIFQYYREEENGRGNFPPRFSGLQFPNYSSELNVNALELDDSALYLCASSPGGDEQYFGPGTRLTVT.

The chain is built from TRBV19 and TRBJ1-5; 7 bases match TRBD1. The germline V gene encodes CDR1 LNHDA and CDR2 SQIVND (reference sequence). Losses at the gene ends were 6 bases for V and 7 bases for J; bases not matched to a gene: 9. The CDR3 totals 14 residues. Here the CDR3 reads CASSDREAGQPQHF. The DNA of the CDR3 is TGTGCCAGTAGCGACAGGGAGGCTGGGCAGCCCCAGCATTTT.

This chain joins TRBV7-9 and TRBJ2-7, with a tentative D call TRBD1 (5 bases). Germline V CDR1 and CDR2: SEHNR, FQNEAQ (reference sequence). This CDR3 is 15 amino acids long. V lost 5 bases and J 0 bases, leaving 14 bases between the germline ends. The CDR3 DNA reads TGTGCCAGCAGCCCGAAGGGGCGTAGCTCCTACGAGCAGTACTTC. It yields the protein CASSPKGRSSYEQYF. Full variable domain (outside the CDR3, taken from reference TRBV7-9 and TRBJ2-7): DTGVSQNPRHKITKRGQNVTFRCDPISEHNRLYWYRQTLGQGPEFLTYFQNEAQLEKSRLLSDRFSAERPKGSFSTLEIQRTEQGDSAMYLCASSPKGRSSYEQYFGPGTRLTVT.